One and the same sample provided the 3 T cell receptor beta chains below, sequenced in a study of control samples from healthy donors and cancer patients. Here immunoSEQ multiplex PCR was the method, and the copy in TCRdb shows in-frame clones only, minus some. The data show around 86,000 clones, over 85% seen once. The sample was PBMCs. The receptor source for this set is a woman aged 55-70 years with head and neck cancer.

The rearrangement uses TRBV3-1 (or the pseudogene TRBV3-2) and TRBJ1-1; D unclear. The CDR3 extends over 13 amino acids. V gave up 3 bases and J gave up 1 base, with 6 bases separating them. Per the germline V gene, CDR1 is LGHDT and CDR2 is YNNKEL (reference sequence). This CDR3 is CASSQGTNTEAFF. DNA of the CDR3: TGTGCCAGCAGCCAGGGTACGAACACTGAAGCTTTCTTT.

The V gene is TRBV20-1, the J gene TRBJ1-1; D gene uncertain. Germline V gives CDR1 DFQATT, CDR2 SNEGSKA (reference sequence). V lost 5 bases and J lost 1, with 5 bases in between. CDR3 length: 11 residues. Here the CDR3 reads CSAYGNTEAFF. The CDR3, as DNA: TGCAGTGCTTATGGGAACACTGAAGCTTTCTTT.

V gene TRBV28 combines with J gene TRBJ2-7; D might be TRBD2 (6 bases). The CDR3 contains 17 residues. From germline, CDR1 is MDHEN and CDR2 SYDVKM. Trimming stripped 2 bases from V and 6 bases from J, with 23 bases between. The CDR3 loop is CASSLTAGGVTGGEQYF. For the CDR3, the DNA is TGTGCCAGCAGTTTAACTGCCGGGGGTGTCACAGGTGGCGAGCAGTACTTC.